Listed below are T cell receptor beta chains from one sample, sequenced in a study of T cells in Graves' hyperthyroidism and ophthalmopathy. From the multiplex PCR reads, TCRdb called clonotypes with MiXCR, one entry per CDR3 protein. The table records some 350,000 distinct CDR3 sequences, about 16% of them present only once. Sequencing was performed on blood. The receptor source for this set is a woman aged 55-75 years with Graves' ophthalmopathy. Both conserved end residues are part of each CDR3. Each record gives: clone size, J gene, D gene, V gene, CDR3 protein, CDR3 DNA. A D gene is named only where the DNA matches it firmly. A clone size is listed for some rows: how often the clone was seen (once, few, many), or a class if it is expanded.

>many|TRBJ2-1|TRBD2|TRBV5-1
CASRETSGSQYNEQFF
TGCGCCAGCAGAGAGACTAGCGGGAGTCAGTACAATGAGCAGTTCTTC
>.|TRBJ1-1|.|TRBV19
CASSIGGQNTEAFF
TGTGCCAGTAGTATAGGGGGCCAGAACACTGAAGCTTTCTTT
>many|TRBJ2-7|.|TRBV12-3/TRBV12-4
CASSHPRIAYEQYF
TGTGCCAGCAGTCACCCGCGGATAGCCTACGAGCAGTACTTC
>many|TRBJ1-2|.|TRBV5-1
CASSLATQANYGYTF
TGCGCCAGCAGCTTGGCAACACAGGCTAACTATGGCTACACCTTC
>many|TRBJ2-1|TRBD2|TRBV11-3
CASSPRAGETYNEQFF
TGTGCCAGCAGCCCCAGGGCGGGGGAGACCTACAATGAGCAGTTCTTC
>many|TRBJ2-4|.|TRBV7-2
CASSQDWTSGNIQYF
TGTGCCAGCAGCCAGGACTGGACCTCAGGAAACATTCAGTACTTC
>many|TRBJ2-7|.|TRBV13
CASSLSSSHSYEQYF
TGTGCCAGCAGCTTATCGTCTAGCCACTCCTACGAGCAGTACTTC
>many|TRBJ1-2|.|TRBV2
CASSGQNYGYTF
TGTGCCAGCAGTGGACAAAACTATGGCTACACCTTC
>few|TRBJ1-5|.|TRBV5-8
CASSLAFQGIRQPQHF
TGTGCCAGCAGCTTGGCCTTTCAGGGGATACGTCAGCCCCAGCATTTT
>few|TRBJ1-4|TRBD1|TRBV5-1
CASSLGLGQGAATEKLFF
TGCGCCAGCAGCTTGGGTCTCGGACAGGGGGCGGCCACGGAAAAACTGTTTTTT
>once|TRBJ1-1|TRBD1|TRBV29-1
CSVTRYRGSNTEAFF
TGCAGCGTTACCCGGTACAGGGGGTCGAACACTGAAGCTTTCTTT
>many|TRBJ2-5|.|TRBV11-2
CASSITAVQETQYF
TGTGCCAGCAGCATTACAGCTGTCCAAGAGACCCAGTACTTC
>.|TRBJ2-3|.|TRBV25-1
CASGLGEAGTGTQYF
TGTGCCAGCGGGTTGGGGGAAGCCGGCACAGGTACGCAGTATTTT
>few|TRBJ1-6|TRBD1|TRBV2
CASSPYLGTGMNSPLHF
TGTGCCAGCAGTCCGTACCTCGGGACAGGGATGAATTCACCCCTCCACTTT
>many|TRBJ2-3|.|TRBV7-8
CASSLWAIGTDTQYF
TGTGCCAGCAGCTTATGGGCGATAGGCACAGATACGCAGTATTTT
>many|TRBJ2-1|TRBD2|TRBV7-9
CASSLAGLAGVSGEQFF
TGTGCCAGCAGCTTAGCCGGTCTAGCGGGAGTGAGTGGTGAGCAGTTCTTC
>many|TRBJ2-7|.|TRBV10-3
CAISEYREPYEQYF
TGTGCCATCAGTGAGTATCGGGAACCCTACGAGCAGTACTTC
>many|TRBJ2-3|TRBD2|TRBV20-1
CSAPGTSGRDTQYF
TGCAGTGCCCCCGGGACTAGCGGGAGAGATACGCAGTATTTT
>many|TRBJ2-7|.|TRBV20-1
CSARPLLSPIEQYF
TGCAGTGCTAGACCCCTCCTATCACCTATCGAGCAGTACTTC
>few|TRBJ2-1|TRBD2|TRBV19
CASSKVGTSVNNEQFF
TGTGCCAGTAGCAAGGTAGGGACTAGCGTAAACAATGAGCAGTTCTTC
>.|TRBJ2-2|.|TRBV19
CASSIGGAGELFF
TGTGCCAGTAGTATAGGAGGGGCCGGGGAGCTGTTTTTT
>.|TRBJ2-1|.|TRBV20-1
CSARDIRLARPNEQFF
TGCAGTGCTAGAGATATCCGCCTAGCGCGTCCCAATGAGCAGTTCTTC
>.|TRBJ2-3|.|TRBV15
CATSREGTPSTDTQYF
TGTGCCACCAGCAGAGAAGGGACACCTAGCACAGATACGCAGTATTTT
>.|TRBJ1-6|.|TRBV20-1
CSANRLNSPPHF
TGCAGTGCTAACAGGCTCAATTCACCCCCCCACTTT
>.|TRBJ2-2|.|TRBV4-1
CASSTGPTSGELFF
TGCGCCAGCAGCACAGGACCAACGTCCGGGGAGCTGTTTTTT
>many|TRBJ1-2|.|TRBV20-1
CSARVATGYGYTF
TGCAGTGCTAGAGTGGCGACGGGCTATGGCTACACCTTC
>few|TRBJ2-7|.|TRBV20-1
CSINDRILSYEQYF
TGCAGTATTAACGACAGAATCCTCTCCTACGAGCAGTACTTC
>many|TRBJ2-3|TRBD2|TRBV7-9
CASSQSTSGSTDTQYF
TGTGCCAGCAGCCAATCAACTAGCGGGAGCACAGATACGCAGTATTTT
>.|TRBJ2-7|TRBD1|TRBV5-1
CASSPEDRGSEQYF
TGCGCCAGCAGCCCGGAGGACAGGGGGTCGGAGCAGTACTTC
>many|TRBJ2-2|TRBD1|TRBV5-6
CASSLNRGRELFF
TGTGCCAGCAGCTTGAACAGGGGCCGGGAGCTGTTTTTT
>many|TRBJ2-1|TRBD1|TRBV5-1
CASSLRTGGGDEQFF
TGCGCCAGCAGCTTACGGACAGGGGGTGGCGATGAGCAGTTCTTC
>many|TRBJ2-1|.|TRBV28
CASSLAPVGIKNEQFF
TGTGCCAGCAGTTTAGCCCCCGTTGGGATCAAGAATGAGCAGTTCTTC
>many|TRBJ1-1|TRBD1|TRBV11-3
CASSDQPTGDTEAFF
TGTGCCAGCAGCGACCAACCGACAGGGGACACTGAAGCTTTCTTT
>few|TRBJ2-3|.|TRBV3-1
CASSQGPDTQYF
TGTGCCAGCAGCCAGGGACCAGATACGCAGTATTTT
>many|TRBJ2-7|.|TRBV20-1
CSVGDLSYEQYF
TGCAGTGTAGGGGACTTGTCCTACGAGCAGTACTTC
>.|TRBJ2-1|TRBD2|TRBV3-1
CASSQTGTSHDEQFF
TGTGCCAGCAGCCAAACCGGGACTAGCCATGATGAGCAGTTCTTC
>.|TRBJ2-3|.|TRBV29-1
CSVEIQGDTQYF
TGCAGCGTTGAAATCCAGGGCGATACGCAGTATTTT
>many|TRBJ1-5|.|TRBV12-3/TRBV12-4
CASSLGGSFNQPQHF
TGTGCCAGCAGTTTAGGAGGATCATTTAATCAGCCCCAGCATTTT
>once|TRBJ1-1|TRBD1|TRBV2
CASVRDRGRTEAFF
TGTGCCAGCGTACGGGACAGGGGGAGGACTGAAGCTTTCTTT
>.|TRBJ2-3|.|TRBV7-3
CASSLTALDGDTQYF
TGTGCCAGCAGCTTAACTGCCCTGGATGGAGATACGCAGTATTTT
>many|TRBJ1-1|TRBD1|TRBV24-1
CATSDGQGGNTEAFF
TGTGCCACCAGTGATGGACAGGGCGGGAACACTGAAGCTTTCTTT
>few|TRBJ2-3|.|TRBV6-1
CASSPSQGFTDTQYF
TGTGCCAGCAGTCCATCACAGGGATTCACAGATACGCAGTATTTT